The 20 T cell receptor beta chains given below trace back to one sample, sequenced in a study of T cell changes during pregnancy in multiple sclerosis. Repertoires were generated with immunoSEQ multiplex PCR, while TCRdb's copy carries only in-frame clones and drops some. The sample has about 61,000 clones; 90% are singletons. The sample was peripheral blood, taken in the first trimester of pregnancy. The receptor source for this set is a female donor in good health, enrolled as a control in a pregnancy study.

This clone has a handful of counts. This rearrangement joins TRBV7-2 to TRBJ1-5; D gene ambiguous. V was trimmed by 5 bases and J by 0 bases, leaving 14 bases between them. This CDR3 has 16 amino acids. Germline-derived CDR1 and CDR2 are SGHTA and FQGNSA. The chain's CDR3 is CASSTNGRLSNQPQHF. The CDR3, as DNA: TGTGCCAGCAGCACCAACGGGAGACTTAGCAATCAGCCCCAGCATTTT.

The chain carries TRBV6-5 and TRBJ1-2; no clear D. CDR1 MNHEY and CDR2 SVGAGI come from the germline V gene. The CDR3 consists of 12 residues. Trimming stripped 7 bases from V and 4 bases from J, with 10 bases between. The CDR3: CASNRVGYGYTF. CDR3 nucleotide sequence: TGTGCCAGCAACCGGGTCGGCTATGGCTACACCTTC.

The chain is built from TRBV30 and TRBJ2-3; TRBD2 aligns across 9 bases. CDR1 and CDR2 from the germline V gene are GTSNPN and SVGIG (reference sequence). Losses at the gene ends were 4 bases for V and 1 base for J; bases not matched to a gene: 9. CDR3 size: 16 residues. CDR3: CAWKPLAGRGTDTQYF. The CDR3 DNA sequence: TGTGCCTGGAAACCTCTAGCGGGGAGGGGCACAGATACGCAGTATTTT.

The rearrangement links TRBV19 to TRBJ1-2; a weak D match, TRBD1 (5 bases). The CDR3 spans 13 residues. The V gene lost 3 bases and the J gene lost 5 bases, with 10 bases spanning the gap. Germline loops: CDR1 LNHDA, CDR2 SQIVND (reference sequence). CDR3 nucleotides: TGTGCCAGTAGTATCAGCAGGGAATATGGCTACACCTTC. Protein product: CASSISREYGYTF. Full variable domain (rest looked up from reference TRBV19 and TRBJ1-2): DGGITQSPKYLFRKEGQNVTLSCEQNLNHDAMYWYRQDPGQGLRLIYYSQIVNDFQKGDIAEGYSVSREKKESFPLTVTSAQKNPTAFYLCASSISREYGYTFGSGTRLTVV.

V gene TRBV27 combines with J gene TRBJ1-2, with D uncertain. Trimming left V 4 bases short and J 5 bases short, with 14 bases between. CDR3 length: 14 amino acids. Germline V gives CDR1 MNHEY, CDR2 SMNVEV (reference sequence). CDR3 protein: CASSSPGQRYGYTF. In DNA form, the CDR3 reads TGTGCCAGCAGTTCCCCGGGTCAGAGGTATGGCTACACCTTC.

The rearrangement joins TRBV7-2 to TRBJ2-3; possible D gene TRBD1, 6 bases. There are 14 residues in the CDR3. The germline V gene encodes CDR1 SGHTA and CDR2 FQGNSA. V gave up 0 bases and J gave up 3 bases, with 7 bases separating them. CDR3 coding DNA: TGTGCCAGCAGCTTAGCTACAGGGACAGATACGCAGTATTTT. Translation: CASSLATGTDTQYF.

The chain recombines TRBV19 with TRBJ2-3; 11 bases are a match to TRBD2. Per the germline V gene, CDR1 is LNHDA and CDR2 is SQIVND (reference sequence). The V segment lost 4 bases and the J segment 1 base; nucleotides outside the gene matches: 7. The CDR3 is 17 residues long. The CDR3 loop is CASSKLLGLAGTDTQYF. CDR3 bases: TGTGCCAGTAGTAAGTTACTGGGACTAGCGGGCACAGATACGCAGTATTTT.

The rearrangement links TRBV6-1 to TRBJ2-1; the match to TRBD1 covers 8 bases. V shed 4 bases and J 2 bases; nucleotides not matched to a gene: 10. The CDR3 contains 17 residues. Looked up from germline, CDR1 is MNHNS and CDR2 is SASEGT. The CDR3 DNA reads TGTGCCAGCAGTGGATCCTTCCGGGACAGGACCTACAATGAGCAGTTCTTC. Translated, it gives CASSGSFRDRTYNEQFF.

The chain's CDR3 is CASRQGTELVEQYF. The CDR3 coding sequence is TGTGCCAGCAGGCAGGGGACCGAACTGGTCGAGCAGTACTTC. The chain uses TRBV6-1 and TRBJ2-7; TRBD1 is a possible D gene (6 bases). This CDR3 comprises 14 residues. CDR1 is MNHNS, CDR2 SASEGT, per germline. V lost 6 bases to trimming and J lost 6 bases, with 18 bases between them.

This chain joins TRBV7-2 and TRBJ2-7, with TRBD1 matching over 9 bases. The CDR3 length is 15 residues. The ends lost 4 bases at V and 3 bases at J; junction bases unmatched: 7. Germline assignment: CDR1 SGHTA and CDR2 FQGNSA. The CDR3 bases are TGTGCCAGCAGCTGGGGCGGACAGGGGATCTACGAGCAGTACTTC. Encoded protein: CASSWGGQGIYEQYF.

This clone came up a few times. The CDR3 DNA reads TGTGCCAGCAGCTCGAGGGAGGTCGGTCACAATGAGCAGTTCTTC. Translation gives CASSSREVGHNEQFF. The rearrangement joins TRBV7-9 to TRBJ2-1, with D possibly matching TRBD2 (6 bases). Germline CDR1 SEHNR, CDR2 FQNEAQ (reference sequence). The CDR3 runs 15 residues. Trimming removed 4 bases at V and 5 bases at J, with 15 bases between. The variable domain in full, completed from reference TRBV7-9 and TRBJ2-1, reads DTGVSQNPRHKITKRGQNVTFRCDPISEHNRLYWYRQTLGQGPEFLTYFQNEAQLEKSRLLSDRFSAERPKGSFSTLEIQRTEQGDSAMYLCASSSREVGHNEQFFGPGTRLTVL.

The genes are TRBV30 and TRBJ2-2; weak D call: TRBD2 (5 bases). This CDR3 has 14 residues. Germline V lookup: CDR1 GTSNPN, CDR2 SVGIG (reference sequence). Deletions cut 1 base from V and 6 bases from J, with 12 bases between. CDR3 DNA sequence: TGTGCCTGGAGTGGTGGAGGCCTGCCCGGGGAGCTGTTTTTT. This sequence encodes CAWSGGGLPGELFF. The variable domain in full, completed from reference TRBV30 and TRBJ2-2, reads SQTIHQWPATLVQPVGSPLSLECTVEGTSNPNLYWYRQAAGRGLQLLFYSVGIGQISSEVPQNLSASRPQDRQFILSSKKLLLSDSGFYLCAWSGGGLPGELFFGEGSRLTVL.

This chain links TRBV19 with TRBJ1-3; D is ambiguous. CDR3 length equals 13 residues. Trimming took 5 bases from V and 0 from J, leaving 5 bases between them. Germline V lookup: CDR1 LNHDA, CDR2 SQIVND (reference sequence). CDR3 residues: CASSPFSGNTIYF. The CDR3 region has the DNA TGTGCCAGTAGTCCATTCTCTGGAAACACCATATATTTT.

This clone appeared a single time. This chain links TRBV19 with TRBJ1-4; D not resolved. Germline CDR1 and CDR2: LNHDA and SQIVND (reference sequence). V was trimmed by 5 bases and J by 0 bases, leaving 7 bases between them. The CDR3 covers 14 residues. DNA for the CDR3: TGTGCCAGTAGTTTCGGTACAACTAATGAAAAACTGTTTTTT. It codes for CASSFGTTNEKLFF. The entire variable domain, with the rest obtained from reference TRBV19 and TRBJ1-4, is as follows: DGGITQSPKYLFRKEGQNVTLSCEQNLNHDAMYWYRQDPGQGLRLIYYSQIVNDFQKGDIAEGYSVSREKKESFPLTVTSAQKNPTAFYLCASSFGTTNEKLFFGSGTQLSVL.

The V gene is TRBV6-5, the J gene TRBJ2-7; tentatively, D is TRBD1 (5 bases). The ends were cut back, 6 bases at V and 4 bases at J, with 13 bases in the middle. The CDR3 loop spans 13 amino acids. Germline CDR1 is MNHEY and CDR2 is SVGAGI. The CDR3 sequence is CASSPTWTYEQYF. The DNA of the CDR3 is TGTGCCAGCAGCCCGACTTGGACATACGAGCAGTACTTC.

This chain connects TRBV7-3 to TRBJ2-3; weak D call: TRBD1 (5 bases). From germline, CDR1 is SGHTA and CDR2 FQGTGA. The CDR3 covers 14 residues. The ends were cut back, 5 bases at V and 2 bases at J, with 11 bases in the middle. DNA for the CDR3: TGTGCCAGCAGCGCAGGGCTTCCCACAGATACGCAGTATTTT. The encoded protein is CASSAGLPTDTQYF.

This CDR3 reads CASSRQQGAGNEQYF. DNA of the CDR3: TGTGCCAGTAGTAGACAACAGGGGGCTGGAAACGAGCAGTACTTC. The chain uses TRBV19 and TRBJ2-7, with 9 bases aligning to TRBD1. This CDR3 spans 15 amino acids. In germline, CDR1 is LNHDA, CDR2 SQIVND (reference sequence). With 4 bases clipped from V and 5 bases from J, the junction kept 9 bases outside the gene matches.

The chain couples TRBV30 to TRBJ1-2; 12 bases line up with TRBD1. The CDR3 contains 13 residues. Germline CDR1 is GTSNPN and CDR2 is SVGIG (reference sequence). J gave up 8 bases and V 2 bases, and 3 bases lay outside the gene matches. As DNA, the CDR3 is TGTGCCTGGAGTTTAGGGACAGGGGGCGGCTACACCTTC. Residues: CAWSLGTGGGYTF.

V usage is TRBV13 and J usage is TRBJ1-5; the match to TRBD1 covers 7 bases. The J segment lost 2 bases and the V segment lost 1 base, leaving 5 bases of the junction unmatched. The CDR3 is 16 amino acids. Germline V CDR1 and CDR2: PRHDT, FYEKMQ (reference sequence). CDR3 in amino acids: CASSLANTGGNQPQHF. CDR3 nucleotide sequence: TGTGCCAGCAGCTTAGCTAACACAGGGGGCAATCAGCCCCAGCATTTT.

V gene TRBV29-1 combines with J gene TRBJ2-2; TRBD2 aligns across 9 bases. Germline V CDR1 and CDR2: SQVTM, ANQGSEA. The ends lost 3 bases at V and 4 bases at J; junction bases unmatched: 6. The CDR3 runs 15 residues. Here the CDR3 DNA reads TGCAGCGTTGATGCGGGGGGGTGGGGCACCGGGGAGCTGTTTTTT. Translation gives CSVDAGGWGTGELFF.